These T cell receptor beta chains were read from a single sample in a study of shared clonotypes between healthy human individuals. Profiling relied on immunoSEQ multiplex PCR, and the TCRdb table lists in-frame clones only, not all of them. The data contain some 470,000 clones, around 78% of them seen just once; the ten biggest clones take up approximately 13%. The sequenced sample was PBMCs. The source of these receptors is a woman in her 40s in good health. Some clones in this sample may be carry-over from other donors' samples. Each CDR3 is given with its conserved first and last residue. The D gene is left open where the match is weak. Only some rows state a clone size, as once, few, many or a class for expanded clones.

j_call: TRBJ2-3; clone_size: few; d_call: TRBD2; v_call: TRBV19; cdr3_nt: TGTGCCAGTAGCCTCGTCGGAGCGGGAGGGCCAGGAGATACGCAGTATTTT; cdr3_aa: CASSLVGAGGPGDTQYF
j_call: TRBJ1-2; clone_size: NA; d_call: NA; v_call: TRBV10-3; cdr3_nt: TGTGCCATCAGTGAGTCTGGGGCAGTGATTGGCTACACCTTC; cdr3_aa: CAISESGAVIGYTF
j_call: TRBJ2-1; clone_size: NA; d_call: TRBD1; v_call: TRBV28; cdr3_nt: TGTGCCAGCAGTAGGACAGGGTACAATGAGCAGTTCTTC; cdr3_aa: CASSRTGYNEQFF
j_call: TRBJ2-7; clone_size: once; d_call: NA; v_call: TRBV30; cdr3_nt: TGTGCCTGGAGTGTAGGGGGGAGCTCCTACGAGCAGTACTTC; cdr3_aa: CAWSVGGSSYEQYF
j_call: TRBJ2-1; clone_size: NA; d_call: TRBD2; v_call: TRBV19; cdr3_nt: TGTGCTAGCACGTCGGGGAGGGATCACAATGAGCAGTTCTTC; cdr3_aa: CASTSGRDHNEQFF
j_call: TRBJ1-2; clone_size: many; d_call: NA; v_call: TRBV29-1; cdr3_nt: TGCAGCGTTGTAATCGTCAACTATGGCTACACCTTC; cdr3_aa: CSVVIVNYGYTF
j_call: TRBJ2-3; clone_size: few; d_call: NA; v_call: TRBV12-1; cdr3_nt: TGTGCCAGCAGCAACACCGGGACTAGCGGGCCCAATAGCACAGATACGCAGTATTTT; cdr3_aa: CASSNTGTSGPNSTDTQYF
j_call: TRBJ2-5; clone_size: NA; d_call: TRBD1; v_call: TRBV5-6; cdr3_nt: TGTGCCAGCAGCCCCGGGACAGGGGTTGTGGAGACCCAGTACTTC; cdr3_aa: CASSPGTGVVETQYF
j_call: TRBJ1-2; clone_size: NA; d_call: NA; v_call: TRBV15; cdr3_nt: TGTGCCACCAGCGCACAGGGCGGAGGCTACACCTTC; cdr3_aa: CATSAQGGGYTF
j_call: TRBJ1-1; clone_size: once; d_call: NA; v_call: TRBV27; cdr3_nt: TGTGCCAGCAGTCTCAGGACAGTCGTGATGGGGAACACTGAAGCTTTCTTT; cdr3_aa: CASSLRTVVMGNTEAFF
j_call: TRBJ2-1; clone_size: many; d_call: TRBD2; v_call: TRBV19; cdr3_nt: TGTGCCAGTAGTATGGCCCTAGCGGGAGGGCATAGCGACAATGAGCAGTTCTTC; cdr3_aa: CASSMALAGGHSDNEQFF
j_call: TRBJ1-2; clone_size: NA; d_call: TRBD1; v_call: TRBV5-1; cdr3_nt: TGCGCCAGCAGCAAGGACAGGGGGTCCGGCTACACCTTC; cdr3_aa: CASSKDRGSGYTF
j_call: TRBJ2-2; clone_size: NA; d_call: NA; v_call: TRBV2; cdr3_nt: TGTGCCAGCTGCGACCCCGGGGAGCTGTTTTTT; cdr3_aa: CASCDPGELFF
j_call: TRBJ1-1; clone_size: few; d_call: TRBD1; v_call: TRBV6-1; cdr3_nt: TGTGCCAGCAGTGAAGGGGCAGGGGGAGGTGGTACTGAAGCTTTCTTT; cdr3_aa: CASSEGAGGGGTEAFF
j_call: TRBJ1-5; clone_size: NA; d_call: NA; v_call: TRBV4-2; cdr3_nt: TGTGCCAGCAGCCAAGGTCACATCAATCAGCCCCAGCATTTT; cdr3_aa: CASSQGHINQPQHF
j_call: TRBJ2-7; clone_size: few; d_call: NA; v_call: TRBV10-3; cdr3_nt: TGTGCCATCAGTGAGTCCATGGCGGGGGAGCAGTACTTC; cdr3_aa: CAISESMAGEQYF
j_call: TRBJ1-1; clone_size: NA; d_call: TRBD1; v_call: TRBV2; cdr3_nt: TGTGCCAGTTGCCGGGACAGGGCCAACACTGAAGCTTTCTTT; cdr3_aa: CASCRDRANTEAFF
j_call: TRBJ1-1; clone_size: NA; d_call: NA; v_call: TRBV5-1; cdr3_nt: TGCGCCAGCAGCCCTGGGCCGAACACTGAAGCTTTCTTT; cdr3_aa: CASSPGPNTEAFF
j_call: TRBJ1-1; clone_size: NA; d_call: NA; v_call: TRBV7-2; cdr3_nt: TGTGCCAGCAGCTTCGGGGGGGATACTGAAGCTTTCTTT; cdr3_aa: CASSFGGDTEAFF
j_call: TRBJ2-1; clone_size: NA; d_call: TRBD2; v_call: TRBV7-9; cdr3_nt: TGTGCCAGCAGCTCTACCTCGGGGGGGGAGCAGTTCTTC; cdr3_aa: CASSSTSGGEQFF